This TCR beta chain was obtained from a study of T cells expressing NK-cell markers. On the study more broadly: Cells sorted as CD3+CD56+NKG2C+, CD3+CD56+NKG2C- and CD3+CD56-NKG2C+ T cells supplied the TCR beta repertoires.

For each CDR3 protein, TCRdb gives one entry from its re-call of the 5' RACE reads, without DNA. The sample includes more than 90,000 distinct CDR3 sequences. General study points: Dominant NKG2C+ clonotypes accounted for roughly 1.0-7.0% of CD8+ T cells in a handful of donors. A few of the donors also had these clonotypes leading their CD3+CD56-NKG2C+ fraction.

The CDR3 is made up of 17 amino acids. Germline CDR1 SGDLS, CDR2 YYNGEE. As for this clonotype: No antigen is known for it.

The clonotype originates from a woman aged 18 to 75 in good health. Sequencing was carried out using blood T cells: a sorted CD56 or NKG2C T cell subset, CD4+ or CD8+ T cells, or bulk PBMC T cells (not recorded which). V gene TRBV9 combines with J gene TRBJ2-5; absent DNA, TCRdb's TRBD2 call cannot be checked. CDR3 loop: CASSVRTSGRDRETQYF.